This TCR beta chain was captured by sequencing in a study of blood T cells in healthy people across ages. V gave up 1 base and J gave up 7 bases, with 11 bases separating them. CDR3 size: 13 residues. The germline V gene encodes CDR1 SNHLY and CDR2 FYNNEI. Through a sample-barcoded 5' primer and a J-beta primer mix, a second PCR was run for roughly 7 to 12 cycles. Every sample gave at least 3 million paired-end reads containing CDR3. One entry per CDR3 protein results from TCRdb running MiXCR on the 5' RACE reads. The table records almost 1 million distinct CDR3 sequences, 51% of them present only once.

The chain is built from TRBV2 and TRBJ2-7; no clear D gene. The receptor's source is a woman in her fifties or sixties in good health. The sequenced sample consisted of blood. The CDR3 coding sequence is TGTGCCAGCAGTGAAGAGGCCCTCAGTGAGCAGTACTTC. This gives the protein CASSEEALSEQYF.